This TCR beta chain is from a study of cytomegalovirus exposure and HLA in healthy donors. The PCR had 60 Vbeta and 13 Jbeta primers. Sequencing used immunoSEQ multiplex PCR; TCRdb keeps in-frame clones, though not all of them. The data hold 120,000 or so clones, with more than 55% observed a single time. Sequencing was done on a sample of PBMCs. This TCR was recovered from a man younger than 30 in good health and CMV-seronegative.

CDR3 in amino acids: CSAGQGPRGEQYF. Written as DNA, the CDR3 is TGCAGCGCTGGGCAGGGGCCAAGGGGGGAGCAGTACTTC. The chain employs TRBV29-1 and TRBJ2-7; tentatively, D is TRBD1 (6 bases). Germline CDR1 SQVTM, CDR2 ANQGSEA. The length of the CDR3 is 13 residues. Trimming shortened V by 7 bases and J by 7 bases, and 20 bases separated the two germline ends.